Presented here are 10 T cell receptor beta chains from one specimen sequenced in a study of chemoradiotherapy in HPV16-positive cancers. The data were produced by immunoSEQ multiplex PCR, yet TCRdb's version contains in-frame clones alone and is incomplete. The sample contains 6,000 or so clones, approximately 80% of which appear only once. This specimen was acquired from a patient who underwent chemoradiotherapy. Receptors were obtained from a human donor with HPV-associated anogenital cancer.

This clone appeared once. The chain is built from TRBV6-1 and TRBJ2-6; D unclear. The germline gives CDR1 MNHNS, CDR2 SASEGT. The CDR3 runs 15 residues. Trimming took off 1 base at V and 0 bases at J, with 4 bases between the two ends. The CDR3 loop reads CASSEGGSGANVLTF. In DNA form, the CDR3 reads TGTGCCAGCAGTGAAGGGGGCTCTGGGGCCAACGTCCTGACTTTC.

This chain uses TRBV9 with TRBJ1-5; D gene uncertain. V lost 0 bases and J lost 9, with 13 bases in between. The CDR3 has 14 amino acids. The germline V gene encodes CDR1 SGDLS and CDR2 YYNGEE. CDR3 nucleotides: TGTGCCAGCAGCGTAGATGGAGGGAAAGGGCCCCAGCATTTT. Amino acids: CASSVDGGKGPQHF.

The CDR3 is CASSLILGQGGTGELFF. CDR3 nucleotides: TGTGCCAGCAGTTTAATCCTGGGACAGGGGGGCACCGGGGAGCTGTTTTTT. The rearrangement joins TRBV27 to TRBJ2-2; TRBD1 agrees at 11 bases. Germline V gives CDR1 MNHEY, CDR2 SMNVEV (reference sequence). The CDR3 is 17 amino acids. With V trimmed by 2 bases and J by 4 bases, 6 bases remained unmatched.

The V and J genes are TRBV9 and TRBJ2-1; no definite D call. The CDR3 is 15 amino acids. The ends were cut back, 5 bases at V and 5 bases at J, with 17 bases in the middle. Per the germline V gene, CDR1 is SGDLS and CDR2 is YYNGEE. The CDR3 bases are TGTGCCAGCAGTACTGACATCCCTTACAACAATGAGCAGTTCTTC. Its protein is CASSTDIPYNNEQFF.

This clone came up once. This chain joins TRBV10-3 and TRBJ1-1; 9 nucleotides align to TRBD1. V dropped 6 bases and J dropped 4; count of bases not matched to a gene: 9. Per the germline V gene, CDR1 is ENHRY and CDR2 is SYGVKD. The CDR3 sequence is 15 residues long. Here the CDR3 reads CAIRDRDRAGTEAFF. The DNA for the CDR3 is TGTGCCATCAGGGACCGGGACAGGGCGGGCACTGAAGCTTTCTTT.

CDR3 nucleotides: TGTGCCAGCAGTGCCGCCCCCAGCTCCTACAATGAGCAGTTCTTC. Protein: CASSAAPSSYNEQFF. The chain couples TRBV6-4 to TRBJ2-1; D remains ambiguous. V lost 4 bases to trimming and J lost 0 bases, with 10 bases between them. In germline, CDR1 is MRHNA, CDR2 SNTAGT. This CDR3 is built from 15 residues.

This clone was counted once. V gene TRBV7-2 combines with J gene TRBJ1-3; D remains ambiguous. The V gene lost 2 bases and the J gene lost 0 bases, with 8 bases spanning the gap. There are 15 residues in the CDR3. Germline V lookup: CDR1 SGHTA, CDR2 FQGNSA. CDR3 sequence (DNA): TGTGCCAGCAGCTTAAGGAGTGACTCTGGAAACACCATATATTTT. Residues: CASSLRSDSGNTIYF.

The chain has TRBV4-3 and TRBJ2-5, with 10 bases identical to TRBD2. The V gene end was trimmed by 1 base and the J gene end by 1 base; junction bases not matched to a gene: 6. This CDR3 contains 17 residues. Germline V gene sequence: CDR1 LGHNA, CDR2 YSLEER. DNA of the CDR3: TGCGCCAGCAGCCAAGTCGTCCTAGCGGGGGCCCAAGAGACCCAGTACTTC. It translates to CASSQVVLAGAQETQYF.

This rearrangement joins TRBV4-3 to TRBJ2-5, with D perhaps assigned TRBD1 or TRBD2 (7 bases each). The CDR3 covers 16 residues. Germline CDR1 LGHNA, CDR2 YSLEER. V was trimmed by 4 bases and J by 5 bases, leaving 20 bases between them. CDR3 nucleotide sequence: TGCGCCAGCAGCCCTCTCGCAGGGGGGCGGGGGGAGACCCAGTACTTC. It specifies CASSPLAGGRGETQYF.

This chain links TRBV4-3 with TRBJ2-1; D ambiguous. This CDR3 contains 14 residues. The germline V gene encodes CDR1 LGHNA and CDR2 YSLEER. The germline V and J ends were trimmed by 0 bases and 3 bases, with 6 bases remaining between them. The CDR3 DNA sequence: TGCGCCAGCAGCCAAGAGGAAGGCTACAATGAGCAGTTCTTC. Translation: CASSQEEGYNEQFF.